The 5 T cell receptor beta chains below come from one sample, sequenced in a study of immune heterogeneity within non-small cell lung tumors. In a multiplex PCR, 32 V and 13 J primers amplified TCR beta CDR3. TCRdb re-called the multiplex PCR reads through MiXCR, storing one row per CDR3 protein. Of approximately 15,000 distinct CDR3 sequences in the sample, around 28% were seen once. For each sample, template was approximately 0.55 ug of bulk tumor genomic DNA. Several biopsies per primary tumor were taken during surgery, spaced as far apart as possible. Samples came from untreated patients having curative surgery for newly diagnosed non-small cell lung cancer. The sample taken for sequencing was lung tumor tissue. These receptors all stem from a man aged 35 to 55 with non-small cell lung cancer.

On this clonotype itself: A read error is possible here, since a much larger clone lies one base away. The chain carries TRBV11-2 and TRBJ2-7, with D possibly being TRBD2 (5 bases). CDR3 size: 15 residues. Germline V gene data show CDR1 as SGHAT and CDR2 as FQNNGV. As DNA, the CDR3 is TGTGCCAGCAGCTTAAACAGTTCCCCAGACTACGATCAGTACTTC. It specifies CASSLNSSPDYDQYF.

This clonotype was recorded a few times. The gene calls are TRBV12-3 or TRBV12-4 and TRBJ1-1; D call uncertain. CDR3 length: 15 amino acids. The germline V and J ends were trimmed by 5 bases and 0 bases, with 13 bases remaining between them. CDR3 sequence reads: CASSPGSLMNTEAFF. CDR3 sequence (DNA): TGTGCCAGCAGTCCCGGGTCACTCATGAACACTGAAGCTTTCTTT.

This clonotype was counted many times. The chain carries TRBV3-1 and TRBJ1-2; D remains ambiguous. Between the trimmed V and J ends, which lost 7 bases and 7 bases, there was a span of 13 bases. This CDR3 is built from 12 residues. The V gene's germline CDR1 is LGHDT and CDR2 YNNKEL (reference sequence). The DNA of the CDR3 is TGTGCCAGCAAGGATTGGGTAGGTGGCTACACCTTC. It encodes CASKDWVGGYTF.

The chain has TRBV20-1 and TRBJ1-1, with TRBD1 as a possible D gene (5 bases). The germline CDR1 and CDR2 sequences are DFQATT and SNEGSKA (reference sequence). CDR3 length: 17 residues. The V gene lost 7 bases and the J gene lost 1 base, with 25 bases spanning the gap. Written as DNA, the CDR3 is TGCAGTGTCTCAAGACCCCATCGGAGGGACGGGAACACTGAAGCTTTCTTT. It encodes CSVSRPHRRDGNTEAFF.

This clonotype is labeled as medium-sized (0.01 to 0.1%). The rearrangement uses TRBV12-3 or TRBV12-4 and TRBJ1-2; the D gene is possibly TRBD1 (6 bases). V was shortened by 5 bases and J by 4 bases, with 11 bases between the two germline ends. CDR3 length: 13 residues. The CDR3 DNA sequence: TGTGCCAGCAGTACGGGGGCGGGCTATGGCTACACCTTC. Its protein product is CASSTGAGYGYTF.